This entry features one TCR beta chain sequence. What it binds is unknown. Both 60 Vbeta primers and 13 Jbeta primers went into the PCR. TCRdb's table, derived via immunoSEQ multiplex PCR, lists solely in-frame clones and lacks some. The table has 130,000 to 150,000 clones, over 60% seen once. V lost 8 bases and J lost 2; bases outside the gene matches: 6. Germline CDR1 reads SGHTA; CDR2 reads FQGNSA. This CDR3 has 14 amino acids. The entry originates in a study of cytomegalovirus exposure and HLA in healthy donors. Study outcomes and limitations: Later analysis associated a missense DCLRE1C variant with TCR beta V- and J-gene trimming. Several of the most significant clusters were apparently associated with common viral pathogens in a later analysis. The study carried out a later analysis of TCR beta sequences. It associated under 20,000 of them with specific HLA alleles at a false discovery rate of 0.05.

Sequencing used PBMCs. This chain connects TRBV7-2 to TRBJ2-3; TRBD2 agrees at 8 bases. The clonotype was recovered from a woman aged 30 to 39 in good health and CMV-seronegative. This CDR3 is CASRKRGYTDTQYF. In nucleotides, the CDR3 is TGTGCCAGCCGTAAGCGGGGGTACACAGATACGCAGTATTTT.